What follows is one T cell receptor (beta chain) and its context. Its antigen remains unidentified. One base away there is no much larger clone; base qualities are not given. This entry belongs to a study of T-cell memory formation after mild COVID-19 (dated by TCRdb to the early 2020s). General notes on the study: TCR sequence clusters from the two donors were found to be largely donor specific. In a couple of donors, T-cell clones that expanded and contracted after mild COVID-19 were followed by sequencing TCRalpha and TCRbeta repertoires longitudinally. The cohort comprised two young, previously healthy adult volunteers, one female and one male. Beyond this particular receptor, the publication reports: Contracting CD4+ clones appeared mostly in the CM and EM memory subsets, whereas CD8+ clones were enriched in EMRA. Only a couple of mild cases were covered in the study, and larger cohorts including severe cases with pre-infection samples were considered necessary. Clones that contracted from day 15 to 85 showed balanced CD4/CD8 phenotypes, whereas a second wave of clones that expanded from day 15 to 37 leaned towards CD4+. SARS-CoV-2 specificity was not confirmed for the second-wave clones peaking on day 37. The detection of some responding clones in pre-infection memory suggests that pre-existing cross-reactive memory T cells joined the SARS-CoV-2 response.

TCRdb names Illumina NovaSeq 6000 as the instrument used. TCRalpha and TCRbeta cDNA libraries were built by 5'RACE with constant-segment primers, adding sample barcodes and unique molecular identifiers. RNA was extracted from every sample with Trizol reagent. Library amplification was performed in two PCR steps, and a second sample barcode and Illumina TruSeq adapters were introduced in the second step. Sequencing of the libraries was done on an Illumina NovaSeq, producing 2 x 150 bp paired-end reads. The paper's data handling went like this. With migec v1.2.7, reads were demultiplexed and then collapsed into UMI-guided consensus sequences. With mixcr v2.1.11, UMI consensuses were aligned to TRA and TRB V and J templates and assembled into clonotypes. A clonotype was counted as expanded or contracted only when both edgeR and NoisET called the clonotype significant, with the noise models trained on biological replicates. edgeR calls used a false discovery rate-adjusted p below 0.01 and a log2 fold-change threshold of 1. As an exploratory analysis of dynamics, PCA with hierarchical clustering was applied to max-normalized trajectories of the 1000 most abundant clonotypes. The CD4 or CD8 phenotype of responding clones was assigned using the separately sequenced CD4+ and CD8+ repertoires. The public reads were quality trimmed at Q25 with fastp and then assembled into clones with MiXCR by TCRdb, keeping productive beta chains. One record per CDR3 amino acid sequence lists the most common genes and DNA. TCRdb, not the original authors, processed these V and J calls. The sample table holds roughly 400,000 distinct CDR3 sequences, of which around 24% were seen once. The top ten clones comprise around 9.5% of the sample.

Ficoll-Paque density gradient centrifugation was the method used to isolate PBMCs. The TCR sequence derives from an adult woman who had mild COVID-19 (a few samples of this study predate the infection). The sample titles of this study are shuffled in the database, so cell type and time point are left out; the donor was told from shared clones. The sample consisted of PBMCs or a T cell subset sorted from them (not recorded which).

The DNA is TGTGCCAGTAGTGGCAGGGGGCGCGGAGGTAGAGCTTTCTTT. This is translated as CASSGRGRGGRAFF. The chain is assembled from TRBV19 and TRBJ1-1, with 8 bases matching TRBD1. The junction shows trimming of 5 bases on V and 10 bases on J, and the gene matches do not reach 12 bases of it. The cysteine opens and the phenylalanine closes a CDR3 of 14 amino acids. This entry keeps only the CDR3 DNA: 42 bases, framed from base 1. CDR1 LNHDA and CDR2 SQIVND were looked up in the germline V gene (reference sequence).